Sequencing of this TCR beta chain was carried out in a study of early stage breast cancer tumors. In the study overall: ER+/PR+/HER2- status applied to about 70% of the 16 invasive breast tumors.

Sequencing used immunoSEQ multiplex PCR; TCRdb keeps in-frame clones, though not all of them. The sample holds around 10,000 clones, 71% seen once. The CDR3 length is 13 residues. Germline V gives CDR1 MNHEY, CDR2 SMNVEV (reference sequence). V was clipped by 6 bases and J by 4 bases; unmatched bases: 3. The chain links TRBV27 to TRBJ2-7; 10 bases match TRBD2. The sample consisted of normal breast tissue next to the tumor. This receptor was identified in a person in their 60s with breast cancer. CDR3 amino acids: CASRTSGSYEQYF. Here the CDR3 DNA reads TGTGCCAGCAGGACTAGCGGGTCTTACGAGCAGTACTTC.